This is a list of T cell receptor beta chains from one sample in a study of regulatory T cells. Assay used: immunoSEQ multiplex PCR; TCRdb lists only in-frame clones, some missing. Of some 30,000 clones in the sample, approximately 93% were seen once. Sequenced input: conventional CD4+ T cells sorted from blood. Receptors originate from a child aged 2 to 10 with CD3G deficiency. The CDR3 runs from the conserved cysteine through the conserved F or W. Each record gives: D gene, J gene, V gene, CDR3 length, CDR3 DNA, CDR3 protein. The D gene is left open where the match is weak.

>.|TRBJ1-5|TRBV6-1|13
TGTGCCAGCAGTGGCTCGGCATTTCAGCCCCAGCATTTT
CASSGSAFQPQHF
>.|TRBJ2-1|TRBV7-9|16
TGTGCCAGCAGCCCACAAGGCCGGAGCTCCTACAATGAGCAGTTCTTC
CASSPQGRSSYNEQFF
>.|TRBJ1-4|TRBV7-9|16
TGTGCCAGCAGCTCCACGTCCTCTTTAGGGGGTGAAAAACTGTTTTTT
CASSSTSSLGGEKLFF
>.|TRBJ2-1|TRBV7-9|14
TGTGCCAGCAGCTTTCAATTTGACCCGAGAGAGCAGTTCTTC
CASSFQFDPREQFF
>.|TRBJ1-2|TRBV28|12
TGTGCCAGCAGACCCCTCGGGGATGGCTACACCTTC
CASRPLGDGYTF
>.|TRBJ2-4|TRBV6-1|15
TGTGCCAGCAGTGAAGGGAGGGGCAGGGACAACATTCAGTACTTC
CASSEGRGRDNIQYF
>TRBD2|TRBJ2-2|TRBV4-1|16
TGCGCCAGCAGCCTCGCTAGCGGTTCGAACACCGGGGAGCTGTTTTTT
CASSLASGSNTGELFF
>.|TRBJ2-1|TRBV5-1|13
TGCGCCAGCAGCTTGGACTCCTACAATGAGCAGTTCTTC
CASSLDSYNEQFF
>.|TRBJ2-7|TRBV28|15
TGTGCCAGCAGTGCCCTTCGAAGAACCAAATACGAGCAGTACTTC
CASSALRRTKYEQYF
>.|TRBJ2-1|TRBV6-6|11
TGTGCCAGCAGTTCCAACTATGAGCAGTTCTTC
CASSSNYEQFF
>TRBD1|TRBJ1-2|TRBV19|16
TGTGCCAGTAGTACCTTATCCGACAGGGGAATTGATGGCTACACCTTC
CASSTLSDRGIDGYTF
>.|TRBJ1-2|TRBV11-2|13
TGTGCCAGCAGCTTAGATGGATGGGGAGGCTACACCTTC
CASSLDGWGGYTF
>.|TRBJ2-1|TRBV5-1|17
TGCGCCAGCAGCTTGACGGTCGGGTCTTCCTCCTACAATGAGCAGTTCTTC
CASSLTVGSSSYNEQFF
>.|TRBJ2-3|TRBV21-1|15
TGTGCCAGCAGCAAAGCCCGGAAAAGCACAGATACGCAGTATTTT
CASSKARKSTDTQYF
>TRBD1|TRBJ1-2|TRBV7-9|15
TGTGCCAGCAGCTTAGCAGGACAGGGGTTAAATGGCTACACCTTC
CASSLAGQGLNGYTF
>TRBD2|TRBJ2-1|TRBV6-1|14
TGTGCCAGCAGCGTTTCACTAGCGGGAATAGGACGGTTCTTC
CASSVSLAGIGRFF
>.|TRBJ2-4|TRBV19|12
TGTGCCAGTAGCCGACTGGGGGGCGTTCAGTACTTC
CASSRLGGVQYF
>.|TRBJ1-4|TRBV28|15
TGTGCCAGCAGCCCCCGGTGGGGCAGAAATGAAAAACTGTTTTTT
CASSPRWGRNEKLFF
>.|TRBJ1-5|TRBV28|12
TGTGCCACCACGGGACGGGGTCAGCCCCAGCATTTT
CATTGRGQPQHF